The text below deals with one T cell receptor (beta chain). Its antigen is not known. In the PCR, 60 Vbeta and 13 Jbeta primers were used. Study processing details: Approximately 86 million unique TCR beta chains, 10 million to 14 million shared, were counted in a later analysis. Repertoires were generated with immunoSEQ multiplex PCR, while TCRdb's copy carries only in-frame clones and drops some. V and J calls and clone size are those listed in that table; D and trimming were worked out from the DNA. Its clone listing holds roughly 140,000 clones. These data belong to a study of cytomegalovirus exposure and HLA in healthy donors. Germline V CDR1 and CDR2: SGHRS, YFSETQ. The CDR3 is made up of 17 amino acids. V dropped 4 bases and J dropped 1; count of bases not matched to a gene: 5. The study, taken as a whole, reports: In a later analysis, V- and J-gene trimming of beta chains associated with a DCLRE1C missense variant, replicated independently.

Sequences were obtained from PBMCs. The genes are TRBV5-1 and TRBJ2-1; 13 nucleotides line up with TRBD2. The receptor comes from a male donor in good health and CMV-seronegative. This chain's CDR3 is CASSRGLAGLSYNEQFF. The DNA of the CDR3 is TGCGCCAGCAGCAGGGGACTAGCGGGACTTTCCTACAATGAGCAGTTCTTC.